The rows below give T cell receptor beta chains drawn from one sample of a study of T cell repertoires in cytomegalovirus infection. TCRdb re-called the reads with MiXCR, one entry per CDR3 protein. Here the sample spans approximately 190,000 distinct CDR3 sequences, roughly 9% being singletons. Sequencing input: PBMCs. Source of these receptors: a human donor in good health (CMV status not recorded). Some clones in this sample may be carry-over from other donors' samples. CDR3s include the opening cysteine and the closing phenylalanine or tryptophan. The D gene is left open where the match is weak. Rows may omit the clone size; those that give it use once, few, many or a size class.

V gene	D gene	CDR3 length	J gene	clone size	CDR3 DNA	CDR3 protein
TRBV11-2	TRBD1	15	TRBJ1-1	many	TGTGCCAGCAGCCCGAGGGACAGGGGAGATACTGAAGCTTTCTTT	CASSPRDRGDTEAFF
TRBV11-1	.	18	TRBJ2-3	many	TGTGCCAGCAGCCCAAACCGGGACCATCGTACTAGCACAGATACGCAGTATTTT	CASSPNRDHRTSTDTQYF
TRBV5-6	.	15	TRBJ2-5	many	TGTGCCAGCAGCTTGGTGGTTAAGGTGCAAGAGACCCAGTACTTC	CASSLVVKVQETQYF
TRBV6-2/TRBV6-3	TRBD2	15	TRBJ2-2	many	TGTGCCAGCAGTTACGGGAGGGTGAACACCGGGGAGCTGTTTTTT	CASSYGRVNTGELFF
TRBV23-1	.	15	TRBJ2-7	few	TGCGCCAACAAAACTAGTCGGCGGAATTTCTACGAGCAGTACTTC	CANKTSRRNFYEQYF
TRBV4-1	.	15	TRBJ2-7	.	TGCGCCAGCAGCCTCGGGACCATTGGTATTTACGAGCAGTACTTC	CASSLGTIGIYEQYF
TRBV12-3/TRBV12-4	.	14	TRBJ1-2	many	TGTGCCAGCACCCTAAATGGTGGTAGCTATGGCTACACCTTC	CASTLNGGSYGYTF
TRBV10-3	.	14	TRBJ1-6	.	TGTGCCATCAGTGAGTCTACCAGCGATTCACCCCTCCACTTT	CAISESTSDSPLHF
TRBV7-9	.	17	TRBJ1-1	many	TGTGCCAGCAGCTCCGACCGGGACGGGGGGTGGAACACTGAAGCTTTCTTT	CASSSDRDGGWNTEAFF
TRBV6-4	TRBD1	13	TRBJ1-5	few	TGTGCCAGCAGTCGGGACAGCGGGCAGCCCCAGCATTTT	CASSRDSGQPQHF
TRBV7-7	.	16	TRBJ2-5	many	TGTGCTAGCAGCTTAGGACTCCCACTCGACCAAGAGACCCAGTACTTC	CASSLGLPLDQETQYF
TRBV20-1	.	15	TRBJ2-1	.	TGCAGTGCTAGATTCCCCTCTGGGTACGCCTCTGAGCAGTTCTTC	CSARFPSGYASEQFF
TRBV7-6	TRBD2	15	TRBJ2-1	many	TGTGCCAGCAGCGTCACTAGCGGGGGGGCTTTGGAGCAGTTCTTC	CASSVTSGGALEQFF
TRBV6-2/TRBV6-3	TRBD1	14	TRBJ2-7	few	TGTGCCAGCAGTCCAGGACAGGGACTCTACGAGCAGTACTTC	CASSPGQGLYEQYF
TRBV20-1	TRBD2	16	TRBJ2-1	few	TGCAGTGCCGAACCGGGCCTAGCGGGGGTGTACAATGAGCAGTTCTTC	CSAEPGLAGVYNEQFF
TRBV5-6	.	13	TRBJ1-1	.	TGTGCCAGCAGGGGCCCGACGGAGTCTGAAGCTTTCTTT	CASRGPTESEAFF
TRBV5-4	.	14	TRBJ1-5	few	TGTGCCAGCAGCTTGGCAGGGAAAAATCAGCCCCAGCATTTT	CASSLAGKNQPQHF
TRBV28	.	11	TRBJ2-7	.	TGTGCCAGCAGTTCGTACCCCGAGCAGTACTTC	CASSSYPEQYF
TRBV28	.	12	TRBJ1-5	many	TGTGCCAGCAGTGTTCCGAATCAGCCCCAGCATTTT	CASSVPNQPQHF
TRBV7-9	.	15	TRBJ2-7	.	TGTGCCAGCAGCTTACTTGCAGCGTTCTCCTACGAGCAGTACTTC	CASSLLAAFSYEQYF
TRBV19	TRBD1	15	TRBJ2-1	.	TGTGCCAGTAGAGGGGGGACAGGGTTTTTTGGTGAGCAGTTCTTC	CASRGGTGFFGEQFF
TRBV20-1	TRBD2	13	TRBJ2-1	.	TGCAGTGCTAACGGCGGGGGGGCAAATGAGCAGTTCTTC	CSANGGGANEQFF
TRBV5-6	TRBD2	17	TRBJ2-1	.	TGTGCCAGCAGCCCATCCGATCGAGGACTAGCGGAGAATGAGCAGTTCTTC	CASSPSDRGLAENEQFF
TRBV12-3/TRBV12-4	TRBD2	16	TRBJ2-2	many	TGTGCCAGCAGTTTAAGCGGGAAGCCACCGGCCGGGGAGCTGTTTTTT	CASSLSGKPPAGELFF
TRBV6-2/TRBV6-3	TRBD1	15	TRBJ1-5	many	TGTGCCAGCATTGGAACAGGGGGAGGGTATCAGCCCCAGCATTTT	CASIGTGGGYQPQHF
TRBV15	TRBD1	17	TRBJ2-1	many	TGTGCCACCAGCAGAGATGATGGGACAGGCGCCGGCAATGAGCAGTTCTTC	CATSRDDGTGAGNEQFF
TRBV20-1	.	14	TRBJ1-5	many	TGCAGTGCAAAAGACAGTGATAGCAATCAGCCCCAGCATTTT	CSAKDSDSNQPQHF
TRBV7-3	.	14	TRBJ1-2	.	TGTGCCAGCAGCTTAGACGGTTTTGGGTATGGCTACACCTTC	CASSLDGFGYGYTF
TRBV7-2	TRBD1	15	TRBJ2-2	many	TGTGCCAGCAGCCCACAGGGGGCTGGAACCGGGGAGCTGTTTTTT	CASSPQGAGTGELFF
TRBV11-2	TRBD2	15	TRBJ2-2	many	TGTGCCAGCAGCTTATTGCGGGGGTTAGCCGGGGAGCTGTTTTTT	CASSLLRGLAGELFF
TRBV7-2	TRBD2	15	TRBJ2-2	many	TGTGCCAGCAGCTGGACTAGCGGGAACACCGGGGAGCTGTTTTTT	CASSWTSGNTGELFF
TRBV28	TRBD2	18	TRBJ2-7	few	TGTGCCAGCTATGGGAGCGGGGGGGGACATTCGGGCGCCTACGAGCAGTACTTC	CASYGSGGGHSGAYEQYF